Listed below are T cell receptor beta chains from one sample, sequenced in a study of blood T cell repertoires in COVID-19. Assay used: immunoSEQ multiplex PCR; TCRdb lists only in-frame clones, some missing. This sample carries about 270,000 clones, approximately 82% of them seen once, and the ten largest clones take roughly 3%. The specimen was peripheral blood. These receptors originate from a woman younger than 30 with acute or convalescent COVID-19. CDR3s include the opening cysteine and the closing phenylalanine or tryptophan. D genes are given only for firm matches. Clone size is shown for a subset of rows, as once, few, many or a class of expanded clone.

j_call,v_call,d_call,clone_size,cdr3_aa,cdr3_nt
TRBJ2-2,TRBV3-1/TRBV3-2,TRBD1,-,CASSSRQGSGELFF,TGTGCCAGCAGCTCCCGACAGGGTTCCGGGGAGCTGTTTTTT
TRBJ2-2,TRBV7-3,-,-,CASSFYPGELFF,TGTGCCAGCAGCTTCTATCCCGGGGAGCTGTTTTTT
TRBJ1-5,TRBV5-4,-,-,CASSLVPWSPQHF,TGTGCCAGCAGCCTAGTTCCCTGGAGCCCCCAGCATTTT
TRBJ1-3,TRBV30,-,-,CAGTSVVHTIYF,TGTGCCGGGACGAGCGTGGTACACACCATATATTTT
TRBJ2-3,TRBV7-9,TRBD2,few,CASSASAGVEADTQYF,TGTGCCAGCAGCGCGTCGGCGGGAGTCGAGGCAGATACGCAGTATTTT
TRBJ1-4,TRBV30,TRBD1,-,CAWSVGTARGEKLFF,TGTGCCTGGAGTGTAGGGACAGCCAGGGGTGAAAAACTGTTTTTT
TRBJ1-1,TRBV6-5,TRBD1,-,CASSLTGQGSAGAFF,TGTGCCAGCAGCCTAACGGGACAGGGAAGTGCAGGGGCTTTCTTT
TRBJ1-4,TRBV2,TRBD1,-,CASRETGGVANEKLFF,TGTGCCAGCAGGGAGACAGGGGGGGTCGCTAATGAAAAACTGTTTTTT
TRBJ2-2,TRBV9,-,once,CASSTARGSEWAGELFF,TGTGCCAGCAGCACAGCCAGGGGAAGTGAGTGGGCCGGGGAGCTGTTTTTT
TRBJ1-1,TRBV25-1,-,-,CASSESGGGTEAFF,TGTGCCAGCAGTGAATCGGGGGGCGGCACTGAAGCTTTCTTT
TRBJ2-1,TRBV5-1,TRBD1,-,CASLQGREQFF,TGCGCCAGCCTACAGGGGCGTGAGCAGTTCTTC
TRBJ1-3,TRBV19,-,once,CATSVGGGTGNTIYF,TGTGCCACCAGTGTTGGGGGGGGAACTGGAAACACCATATATTTT
TRBJ2-3,TRBV5-1,-,-,CASTGGSTTDTQYF,TGCGCCAGCACGGGTGGATCGACCACAGATACGCAGTATTTT
TRBJ2-7,TRBV6-5,TRBD1,-,CASSPDRVVRPEQYF,TGTGCCAGCAGCCCGGACAGGGTCGTTAGACCCGAGCAGTACTTC
TRBJ1-4,TRBV30,TRBD1,-,CAWSLHQGGREKLFF,TGTGCCTGGAGTCTCCATCAGGGGGGTAGGGAAAAACTGTTTTTT
TRBJ2-7,TRBV7-2,TRBD2,few,CASSLAGRTSGAYEQYF,TGTGCCAGCAGCTTAGCCGGGAGAACTAGCGGGGCCTACGAGCAGTACTTC
TRBJ2-2,TRBV11-2,-,many,CASSLERASGELFF,TGTGCCAGCAGCTTAGAAAGAGCTTCCGGGGAGCTGTTTTTT
TRBJ1-1,TRBV29-1,TRBD1,-,CSVAWDRPNTEAFF,TGCAGCGTTGCCTGGGACAGACCCAACACTGAAGCTTTCTTT
TRBJ2-3,TRBV6-5,-,-,CASSWTRSTDTQYF,TGTGCCAGCAGTTGGACTCGCAGCACAGATACGCAGTATTTT
TRBJ2-7,TRBV6-2/TRBV6-3,-,-,CASSYSQTYEQYF,TGTGCCAGCAGTTACTCCCAAACCTACGAGCAGTACTTC
TRBJ2-1,TRBV7-2,TRBD2,-,CASSLARTSFSDEQFF,TGTGCCAGCAGCTTAGCCCGGACTAGCTTTAGCGATGAGCAGTTCTTC
TRBJ2-7,TRBV3-1/TRBV3-2,-,-,CASSPLLNGGTYEQYF,TGTGCCAGCAGCCCTCTTTTGAATGGGGGCACCTACGAGCAGTACTTC
TRBJ1-1,TRBV7-6,TRBD1,-,CASSGGDRGHTEAFF,TGTGCCAGCAGCGGCGGGGACAGGGGGCACACTGAAGCTTTCTTT
TRBJ1-5,TRBV2,-,-,CASSGSAYSNQPQHF,TGTGCCAGCAGTGGGTCAGCGTATAGCAATCAGCCCCAGCATTTT
TRBJ2-5,TRBV18,-,once,CASSPRRGAHYQETQYF,TGTGCCAGCTCACCACGACGGGGGGCGCATTACCAAGAGACCCAGTACTTC
TRBJ2-3,TRBV7-2,TRBD2,-,CASSLGPFTSGAGDTQYF,TGTGCCAGCAGCTTAGGACCCTTTACTAGCGGCGCCGGAGATACGCAGTATTTT
TRBJ1-1,TRBV4-2,-,-,CASSPRGSVNTEAFF,TGTGCCAGCAGCCCAAGGGGATCGGTGAACACTGAAGCTTTCTTT
TRBJ2-7,TRBV28,TRBD2,-,CASSLGASGFIYEQYF,TGTGCCAGCAGTTTGGGGGCTAGCGGGTTCATCTACGAGCAGTACTTC
TRBJ2-3,TRBV25-1,TRBD2,-,CASSESLTSDSTDTQYF,TGTGCCAGCAGTGAATCCCTTACTAGCGATAGCACAGATACGCAGTATTTT
TRBJ2-3,TRBV19,-,-,CASRSRGLTDTQYF,TGTGCCAGCCGATCTAGAGGGTTAACAGATACGCAGTATTTT
TRBJ2-7,TRBV30,TRBD2,-,CAWSVRTRAEQYF,TGTGCCTGGAGTGTACGGACTAGGGCCGAGCAGTACTTC
TRBJ2-7,TRBV7-6,TRBD1,-,CASSAGQGGGYEQYF,TGTGCCAGCAGCGCAGGACAGGGGGGAGGCTACGAGCAGTACTTC
TRBJ2-5,TRBV7-2,TRBD1,-,CASSFPGQGRETQYF,TGTGCCAGCAGTTTCCCGGGACAGGGTAGAGAGACCCAGTACTTC
TRBJ2-1,TRBV6-5,TRBD2,-,CASQAGGLVNEQFF,TGTGCCAGCCAAGCGGGAGGTCTGGTAAATGAGCAGTTCTTC
TRBJ1-6,TRBV12-3/TRBV12-4,-,-,CASGRRYNSPLHF,TGTGCCAGCGGGAGGCGGTATAATTCACCCCTCCACTTT
TRBJ2-7,TRBV11-2,TRBD1,-,CASSYGQGSYEQYF,TGTGCCAGCAGCTATGGACAGGGGTCCTACGAGCAGTACTTC
TRBJ2-7,TRBV5-6,-,-,CASSDSKDPYEQYF,TGTGCCAGCAGTGACAGCAAAGATCCCTACGAGCAGTACTTC
TRBJ1-1,TRBV7-8,-,-,CASSRGGMNTEAFF,TGTGCCAGCAGCCGGGGGGGGATGAACACTGAAGCTTTCTTT
TRBJ1-2,TRBV7-6,TRBD1,-,CASSLGAGGARYGYTF,TGTGCCAGCAGCTTAGGGGCAGGGGGCGCCCGCTATGGCTACACCTTC
TRBJ2-5,TRBV19,TRBD1,-,CASRDRGQFWETQYF,TGTGCCAGTCGCGACAGGGGGCAATTTTGGGAGACCCAGTACTTC
TRBJ1-2,TRBV18,-,-,CASSPPGQNYGYTF,TGTGCCAGCTCACCACCGGGACAAAACTATGGCTACACCTTC
TRBJ1-2,TRBV28,TRBD1,-,CASSFDRDFGYTF,TGTGCCAGCAGTTTTGACAGGGATTTTGGCTACACCTTC
TRBJ2-7,TRBV5-1,TRBD1,once,CASSLLGQETYEQYF,TGCGCCAGCAGCTTACTGGGACAGGAAACCTACGAGCAGTACTTC
TRBJ1-2,TRBV25-1,TRBD1,-,CASRSTGSYGYTF,TGTGCCAGCAGATCGACAGGGTCCTATGGCTACACCTTC
TRBJ1-5,TRBV19,TRBD1,-,CASSKTGVPFGNQPQHF,TGTGCCAGTAGTAAAACAGGGGTACCGTTCGGGAATCAGCCCCAGCATTTT
TRBJ2-2,TRBV10-2,TRBD2,once,CASSESLGGGRELFF,TGCGCCAGCAGTGAGTCCTTAGGCGGGGGGCGGGAGCTGTTTTTT
TRBJ1-1,TRBV6-5,-,once,CASSYSTVMNTEAFF,TGTGCCAGCAGTTACTCGACAGTTATGAACACTGAAGCTTTCTTT
TRBJ2-3,TRBV28,-,-,CASSFSAGFPDTQYF,TGTGCCAGCAGTTTCAGCGCAGGGTTCCCAGATACGCAGTATTTT
TRBJ2-1,TRBV6-6,TRBD2,-,CASSRPTSGASSYNEQFF,TGTGCCAGCAGCCGACCTACTAGCGGGGCCAGCTCCTACAATGAGCAGTTCTTC